This T cell receptor (beta chain) stems from a study of blood T cell repertoires in COVID-19. Study information: Samples of COVID-19 (acute and convalescent) were obtained from the United States, Italy and Spain.

V lost 4 bases, J lost 6 bases, and 13 bases lay in between. CDR3 length: 13 amino acids. Germline V CDR1 and CDR2: SGHRS, YFSETQ. As originally analysed: Amplification of reference gene primers was used by the study to estimate nucleated cell counts. Assay: immunoSEQ multiplex PCR; the TCRdb copy retains only in-frame clones and omits some. V, J and clone size reflect that table, while D and trimming were determined from the DNA. The table has some 340,000 clones, approximately 90% seen once; the top ten hold around 3.9%. Participant ages covered roughly 18 to 89 years across 24 US areas. A PCR-confirmed or clinician-diagnosed COVID-19 case had contacted exposed participants within 2 weeks of entry.

The sample taken for sequencing was PBMCs or T cells enriched from blood (not recorded which). This TCR was sampled from a woman aged 25 to 45 who had been exposed to COVID-19. The chain recombines TRBV5-1 with TRBJ1-1; D gene ambiguous. CDR3 loop: CASSLSGWAEAFF. The CDR3 DNA is TGCGCCAGCAGCCTCTCGGGGTGGGCTGAAGCTTTCTTT. The full variable domain, its missing parts supplied by reference TRBV5-1 and TRBJ1-1, is KAGVTQTPRYLIKTRGQQVTLSCSPISGHRSVSWYQQTPGQGLQFLFEYFSETQRNKGNFPGRFSGRQFSNSRSEMNVSTLELGDSALYLCASSLSGWAEAFFGQGTRLTVV.